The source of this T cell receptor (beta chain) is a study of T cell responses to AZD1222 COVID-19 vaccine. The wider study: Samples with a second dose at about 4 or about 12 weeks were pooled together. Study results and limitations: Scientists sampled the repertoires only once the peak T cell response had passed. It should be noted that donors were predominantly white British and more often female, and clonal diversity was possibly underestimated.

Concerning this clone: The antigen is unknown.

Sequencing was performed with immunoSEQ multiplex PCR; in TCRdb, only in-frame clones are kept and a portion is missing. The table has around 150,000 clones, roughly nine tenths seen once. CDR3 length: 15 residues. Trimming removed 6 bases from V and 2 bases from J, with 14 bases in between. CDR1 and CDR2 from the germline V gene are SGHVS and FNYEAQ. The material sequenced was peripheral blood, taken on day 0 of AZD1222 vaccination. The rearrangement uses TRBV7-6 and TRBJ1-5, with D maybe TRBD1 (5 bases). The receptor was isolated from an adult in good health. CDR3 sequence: CASSSQGNGNQPQHF. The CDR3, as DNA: TGTGCCAGCAGTTCGCAGGGAAATGGCAATCAGCCCCAGCATTTT. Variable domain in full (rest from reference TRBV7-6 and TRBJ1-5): GAGVSQSPRYKVTKRGQDVALRCDPISGHVSLYWYRQALGQGPEFLTYFNYEAQQDKSGLPNDRFSAERPEGSISTLTIQRTEQRDSAMYRCASSSQGNGNQPQHFGDGTRLSIL.